This T cell receptor (beta chain) was captured in a study of T cells in Graves' hyperthyroidism and ophthalmopathy. This clonotype has ten or more counts. The antigen is unknown. Authors of the study amplified TCR beta CDR3 regions from RNA transcripts. First-round RT-PCR of the TCR CDR3 relied on the HTBI primer set. MiXCR, applied by TCRdb to the multiplex PCR reads, yields one record per CDR3 protein. In the table there are 340,000 or so distinct CDR3 sequences, 20% to 25% of which are singletons. Study-wide results and limits: Most clonotypes expanded in the thyroid (above 0.001) were also present in blood. Ophthalmopathy was predicted by the model a median of approximately six months ahead of onset.

The CDR3 has 13 residues. With 5 bases removed from V and 2 bases from J, the gap between germline ends came to 10 bases. Germline CDR1 and CDR2: MDHEN and SYDVKM. V is TRBV28 and J is TRBJ2-7; D is perhaps TRBD2 (6 bases). The specimen was blood. The receptor's source is a woman in her forties or fifties with Graves' hyperthyroidism. The CDR3 spells CASSVGLAYEQYF. In nucleotides, the CDR3 is TGTGCCAGCAGTGTGGGACTGGCCTACGAGCAGTACTTC.